This T cell receptor beta chain stems from a study of glioma-infiltrating T cells after dendritic cell vaccination. Germline values: CDR1 SGHVS, CDR2 FQNEAQ. The CDR3 covers 14 residues. Repertoires were generated with immunoSEQ multiplex PCR, while TCRdb's copy carries only in-frame clones and drops some. The data show roughly 100,000 clones, roughly four fifths seen once. V and J are TRBV7-8 and TRBJ2-3, with TRBD2 identical over 9 bases. This sequence was found in a human donor with glioblastoma. Sample: blood, taken before dendritic cell vaccination. DNA for the CDR3: TGTGCTACGGGGGCTAGCGGGGCTACAGATACGCAGTATTTT. Translation gives CATGASGATDTQYF. Drawing the rest from reference TRBV7-8 and TRBJ2-3, the complete variable domain is GAGVSQSPRYKVAKRGQDVALRCDPISGHVSLFWYQQALGQGPEFLTYFQNEAQLDKSGLPSDRFFAERPEGSVSTLKIQRTQQEDSAVYLCATGASGATDTQYFGPGTRLTVL.